This entry lists 26 T cell receptor beta chains sequenced from one sample in a study of cytomegalovirus exposure and HLA in healthy donors. 60 Vbeta and 13 Jbeta primers were used in PCR. Some clones are missing from TCRdb's copy, which holds only in-frame ones; the method was immunoSEQ multiplex PCR. The table includes around 150,000 clones, 82% detected once. Input material: PBMCs. All receptors derive from a girl aged 10-17 years in good health and CMV-seropositive.

The CDR3: CASSLPPTGKGLDTYEQYF. The CDR3 nucleotides read TGTGCCAGCAGTTTACCCCCCACCGGGAAGGGACTAGACACCTACGAGCAGTACTTC. The genes are TRBV27 and TRBJ2-7, with TRBD2 matching 8 bases. Germline V gene sequence: CDR1 MNHEY, CDR2 SMNVEV (reference sequence). The CDR3 has 19 amino acids. Losses at the gene ends were 2 bases for V and 2 bases for J; bases not matched to a gene: 17.

This chain joins TRBV6-6 and TRBJ1-1; D not certain. Trimming shortened V by 7 bases and J by 0 bases, and 12 bases separated the two germline ends. Germline V gene sequence: CDR1 MNHNY, CDR2 SVGAGI (reference sequence). This CDR3 has 14 residues. CDR3 sequence reads: CASTLGAMNTEAFF. CDR3 DNA sequence: TGTGCCAGCACCTTAGGAGCTATGAACACTGAAGCTTTCTTT.

The chain is built from TRBV11-3 and TRBJ2-7, with D possibly TRBD2 on 6 matching bases. The CDR3 is 18 residues long. The V and J ends lost 5 bases and 3 bases respectively, with 26 bases between them. Germline-derived CDR1 and CDR2 are SGHNT and YENEEA. The CDR3 bases are TGTGCCAGCAGCCGTCTCGGCGGGACTTCATATTACTTCTACGAGCAGTACTTC. Translating it yields CASSRLGGTSYYFYEQYF.

The chain links TRBV15 to TRBJ1-3; D call uncertain. The length of the CDR3 is 15 residues. CDR1 is LNHNV, CDR2 YYDKDF, per germline (reference sequence). V was shortened by 1 base and J by 0 bases, with 7 bases between the two germline ends. In DNA form, the CDR3 reads TGTGCCACCAGCAGAGGGCCATACTCTGGAAACACCATATATTTT. It is translated as CATSRGPYSGNTIYF.

This sequence joins TRBV6-5 and TRBJ2-1; D remains ambiguous. The ends were cut back, 6 bases at V and 0 bases at J, with 9 bases in the middle. CDR1 MNHEY and CDR2 SVGAGI come from the germline V gene. This CDR3 has 14 residues. CDR3 coding DNA: TGTGCCAGCAGGATCCTTAGCTCCTACAATGAGCAGTTCTTC. Translated, it gives CASRILSSYNEQFF.

This clone was recorded once. The rearrangement uses TRBV27 and TRBJ2-7; D is possibly TRBD2 (6 bases). CDR3 length: 13 amino acids. Trimming pared 3 bases from V and 2 bases from J, leaving 8 bases between. The germline gives CDR1 MNHEY, CDR2 SMNVEV (reference sequence). The chain's CDR3 is CASSFGSAYEQYF. The CDR3 DNA reads TGTGCCAGCAGTTTCGGGAGTGCCTACGAGCAGTACTTC.

J is TRBJ1-1 and V is TRBV19; TRBD1 aligns across 7 bases. This CDR3 spans 14 amino acids. Germline trimming cut 5 bases from V and 7 bases from J; bases unmatched to any gene: 10. CDR1 is LNHDA and CDR2 is SQIVND in the germline V gene (reference sequence). CDR3 sequence reads: CASSPPDRVGEAFF. The DNA of the CDR3 is TGTGCCAGTAGTCCCCCCGACAGGGTTGGTGAAGCTTTCTTT.

CDR3 loop: CASSYSGVSHEQYF. CDR3 coding DNA: TGTGCCAGCAGTTATTCGGGTGTTAGCCACGAGCAGTACTTC. The V and J genes are TRBV27 and TRBJ2-7; D not certain. The V and J ends lost 4 bases and 5 bases respectively, with 15 bases between them. Germline CDR1 and CDR2: MNHEY and SMNVEV (reference sequence). This CDR3 has 14 residues.

The rearrangement uses TRBV27 and TRBJ1-4; 10 bases are shared with TRBD1. CDR1 MNHEY and CDR2 SMNVEV come from the germline V gene (reference sequence). Trimming at V came to 8 bases and at J to 7 bases, leaving 7 bases not matched to a gene. This CDR3 is 14 amino acids long. The CDR3 nucleotides are TGTGCCAGCGGCAGACAGGGGGCAAGTGAAAAACTGTTTTTT. The encoded protein is CASGRQGASEKLFF.

This clone was observed once. CDR3 residues: CASSHPPRGPGGANVLTF. CDR3 nucleotide sequence: TGCGCCAGCAGCCACCCCCCACGAGGGCCTGGGGGGGCCAACGTCCTGACTTTC. The chain combines TRBV4-1 with TRBJ2-6; D might be TRBD2 (5 bases). Germline CDR1 reads MGHRA; CDR2 reads YSYEKL. The CDR3 runs 18 residues. V was shortened by 3 bases and J by 4 bases, with 19 bases between the two germline ends.

V is TRBV6-5 and J is TRBJ2-7, with no clear D. CDR3 size: 16 residues. CDR1 and CDR2 from the germline V gene are MNHEY and SVGAGI. With 0 bases removed from V and 5 bases from J, the gap between germline ends came to 17 bases. CDR3 nucleotides: TGTGCCAGCAGTTACTCGTTTCGATCGTTAGCTAACGAGCAGTACTTC. Translation gives CASSYSFRSLANEQYF.

V is TRBV4-3 and J is TRBJ1-1; no clear D gene. The CDR3 sequence is 16 residues long. V was shortened by 0 bases and J by 5 bases, with 16 bases between the two germline ends. CDR1 is LGHNA and CDR2 is YSLEER in the germline V gene. Here the CDR3 DNA reads TGCGCCAGCAGCCAAGATGGTCCAGGCCATGGGACTGAAGCTTTCTTT. It is translated as CASSQDGPGHGTEAFF.

The chain is built from TRBV6-6 and TRBJ1-5; TRBD1 is a possible D gene (5 bases). Trimming took 6 bases from V and 5 from J, leaving 20 bases between them. Germline values: CDR1 MNHNY, CDR2 SVGAGI (reference sequence). This CDR3 contains 16 residues. The CDR3 spells CASRPLQGGGDQPQHF. DNA of the CDR3: TGTGCCAGCAGACCCCTCCAGGGTGGGGGGGATCAGCCCCAGCATTTT.

This chain connects TRBV4-3 to TRBJ2-7; 11 bases are shared with TRBD2. The trim removed 5 bases at V and 6 bases at J, leaving 9 bases unmatched. Germline assignment: CDR1 LGHNA and CDR2 YSLEER. The CDR3 sequence is 15 residues long. The CDR3 coding sequence is TGCGCCAGCAGCGAACTAGCGGGGGTTCCCCGCGAGCAGTACTTC. This codes for CASSELAGVPREQYF.

This chain connects TRBV29-1 to TRBJ2-1, with TRBD2 matching 12 bases. The ends lost 5 bases at V and 7 bases at J; junction bases unmatched: 9. The germline V gene has CDR1 SQVTM and CDR2 ANQGSEA. This CDR3 region has 15 residues. The DNA of the CDR3 is TGCAGCGTTTTGAGACTAGCGGGAGCGTGGAATGAGCAGTTCTTC. Protein product: CSVLRLAGAWNEQFF.

The chain couples TRBV2 to TRBJ1-1, with unresolved D. V lost 4 bases and J 4 bases, leaving 10 bases between the germline ends. This CDR3 comprises 13 residues. Germline CDR1 SNHLY, CDR2 FYNNEI. DNA of the CDR3: TGTGCCAGCAGTGCGGAGGGAAGCACTGAAGCTTTCTTT. Amino acid sequence: CASSAEGSTEAFF.

A few counts support this clone. The chain employs TRBV19 and TRBJ2-3; 8 bases are shared with TRBD2. The germline V gene encodes CDR1 LNHDA and CDR2 SQIVND (reference sequence). The CDR3 contains 15 residues. Trimming took 6 bases from V and 2 from J; bases not matched to a gene: 7. DNA of the CDR3: TGTGCCAGTAGAGGACTAGCAGAGCTCACAGATACGCAGTATTTT. Translated: CASRGLAELTDTQYF.

The rearrangement links TRBV27 to TRBJ2-7; 9 positions agree with TRBD1. The CDR3 loop spans 15 amino acids. The V gene's germline CDR1 is MNHEY and CDR2 SMNVEV (reference sequence). V was pared by 6 bases and J by 1 base, with 7 bases of the junction left unmatched. CDR3 in DNA: TGTGCCAGCAGAGGGACAGGGACTAATTCCTACGAGCAGTACTTC. Amino acid sequence: CASRGTGTNSYEQYF.

This clone was seen a few times. The chain is built from TRBV18 and TRBJ2-5, with TRBD1 as a possible D gene (6 bases). V dropped 2 bases and J dropped 2 bases, with 6 bases sitting between them. Germline V gene lookup returns CDR1 KGHSH and CDR2 LQKENI. The CDR3 extends over 13 amino acids. CDR3 coding DNA: TGTGCCAGCTCACCAGGACAGCAAGAGACCCAGTACTTC. Translating gives CASSPGQQETQYF. The complete variable domain, with remaining parts taken from reference TRBV18 and TRBJ2-5, reads NAGVMQNPRHLVRRRGQEARLRCSPMKGHSHVYWYRQLPEEGLKFMVYLQKENIIDESGMPKERFSAEFPKEGPSILRIQQVVRGDSAAYFCASSPGQQETQYFGPGTRLLVL.

This sequence joins TRBV7-6 and TRBJ1-1, with D possibly TRBD1 on 6 matching bases. The V gene's germline CDR1 is SGHVS and CDR2 FNYEAQ. The CDR3 has 14 amino acids. V shed 3 bases and J shed 3 bases, with 11 bases lying between them. This chain's CDR3 is CASSFLSGDTEAFF. DNA of the CDR3: TGTGCCAGCAGCTTCCTCTCAGGGGACACTGAAGCTTTCTTT.

The V call is TRBV15, the J call TRBJ2-5, with D perhaps TRBD1 (6 bases). Germline V gene sequence: CDR1 LNHNV, CDR2 YYDKDF (reference sequence). This CDR3 is 15 amino acids long. Trimming cost V 0 bases and J 5 bases, with 13 bases left between them. CDR3 amino acids: CATSRDTGGRETQYF. The CDR3, as DNA: TGTGCCACCAGCAGAGATACTGGGGGCCGGGAGACCCAGTACTTC.

A note on this clone: One junction end disagrees with the germline gene, perhaps due to a read error. The chain uses TRBV7-8 and TRBJ2-3; D not resolved. The CDR3 sequence is 16 residues long. Germline V gene lookup returns CDR1 SGHVS and CDR2 FQNEAQ. The CDR3 DNA follows: TGTGCCGGCAGCTTACCCGGAGACGGAGCCACAGATACGCAGTATTTT. Translated: CAGSLPGDGATDTQYF.

J is TRBJ1-1 and V is TRBV5-4; no clear D gene. The V end lost 0 bases, the J end lost 0 bases, and 6 bases lay between the germline ends. The CDR3 loop spans 14 amino acids. The V gene's germline CDR1 is SGHNT and CDR2 YYREEE (reference sequence). CDR3 sequence reads: CASSLGEMNTEAFF. In DNA form, the CDR3 reads TGTGCCAGCAGCTTGGGGGAGATGAACACTGAAGCTTTCTTT.

The chain couples TRBV2 to TRBJ2-7, with 9 bases that match TRBD1. The junction had 13 bases not matched to a gene; V was cut back by 4 bases and J by 0 bases. This CDR3 has 18 amino acids. CDR1 and CDR2 (germline): SNHLY, FYNNEI. CDR3 nucleotide sequence: TGTGCCAGCAGTGTTAGGGTACAGGGGGCGTTTACCTCCTACGAGCAGTACTTC. Amino acids: CASSVRVQGAFTSYEQYF.

V and J are TRBV28 and TRBJ1-5, with a weak D call TRBD1 (5 bases). This CDR3 spans 17 amino acids. CDR1 is MDHEN, CDR2 SYDVKM, per germline. The V end lost 5 bases, the J end lost 0 bases, and 17 bases lay between the germline ends. The CDR3 coding sequence is TGTGCCAGCAGTCCTCTCAGACAGACGCATAGCAATCAGCCCCAGCATTTT. Its protein product is CASSPLRQTHSNQPQHF.

The chain combines TRBV5-6 with TRBJ1-1; 10 bases align to TRBD1. J lost 5 bases, V lost 0 bases, and 4 bases had no gene match. The CDR3 loop spans 15 amino acids. Germline CDR1 and CDR2: SGHDT and YYEEEE. CDR3 region: CASSLDPGQGTEAFF. CDR3 in DNA: TGTGCCAGCAGCTTGGACCCGGGACAGGGGACTGAAGCTTTCTTT.